This T cell receptor beta chain was sequenced during a study of cytomegalovirus exposure and HLA in healthy donors. This clone was recorded only once. Germline loops: CDR1 LGHNA, CDR2 YSLEER. This CDR3 region has 15 residues. The ends were cut back, 4 bases at V and 2 bases at J, with 14 bases in the middle. With 60 Vbeta and 13 Jbeta primers, the PCR was carried out. Libraries were prepared by immunoSEQ multiplex PCR; TCRdb keeps only in-frame clonotypes and omits some of them. Of 70,000 to 100,000 clones listed, roughly 60% are singletons. The origin of this receptor is a woman between 45 and 65 years old in good health and CMV-seropositive. J is TRBJ1-1 and V is TRBV4-3, with unresolved D. The sequenced sample consisted of PBMCs. CDR3 residues: CASSPTLGDNTEAFF. CDR3 in DNA: TGCGCCAGCAGCCCTACCCTAGGAGACAACACTGAAGCTTTCTTT.